Reported below is one TCR beta chain. TCRdb called the RACE reads again in MiXCR, with one record for every CDR3 protein. The sample consists of more than 150,000 distinct CDR3 sequences, approximately 31% of them appearing once. Time point meaning: pre-sensitization, week 0. Treatment reported: therapeutic diphenylcyclopropenone sensitization with weekly scalp DPC. The study drew its donors from alopecia patients who were 18 to 70 years old and suitable for DPC. The sample originates from a study of human T cells and chemical hapten exposure. The CDR3 totals 15 residues. The gene calls are TRBV21-1 and TRBJ2-1; the table's D call TRBD1 went unverified against the DNA. TRBV21-1 is assigned pseudogene status. The specimen comprised whole blood, sampled in connection with sensitization to the hapten diphenylcyclopropenone (DPC). The receptor was derived from a woman under 40 with alopecia areata. Some clones in this sample may be carry-over from other donors' samples. The CDR3, as DNA: TGTGCCAGCAGCAAAGACCCGGGACCCCCGAATGAGCAGTTCTTC. This encodes CASSKDPGPPNEQFF.